The sequence of this T cell receptor (beta chain) was determined in a study of T-cell memory formation after mild COVID-19. Background on the study: Largely, the TCR clusters proved donor specific. Study-wide points: CD4/CD8 balance held among clones contracting day 15 to 85, and later expanders leaned CD4+. Several responding clones turned up in pre-infection memory, indicating that cross-reactive memory may have taken part.

A few counts support this clonotype. Its target is unknown. Trimming stripped 4 bases from V and 7 bases from J, with 16 bases between. The CDR3 sequence is 14 residues long. Per the germline V gene, CDR1 is LGHNA and CDR2 is YNFKEQ. Libraries for TCRalpha and TCRbeta carried sample barcodes and unique molecular identifiers via 5'RACE. TCRdb fed the 5' RACE reads into MiXCR, producing one record per CDR3 protein. The table shows about 120,000 distinct CDR3 sequences, with 16% occurring only once. The TCR originated in an adult woman who had mild COVID-19 (a few samples of this study predate the infection). Cell type and time point are not known. The genes are TRBV4-2 and TRBJ1-2, with D possibly being TRBD1 (5 bases). What was sequenced was PBMCs or a T cell subset sorted from them (not recorded which). The CDR3 protein is CASSPIGGPSGYTF. The CDR3 coding sequence is TGTGCCAGCAGCCCCATCGGGGGACCTTCTGGCTACACCTTC.